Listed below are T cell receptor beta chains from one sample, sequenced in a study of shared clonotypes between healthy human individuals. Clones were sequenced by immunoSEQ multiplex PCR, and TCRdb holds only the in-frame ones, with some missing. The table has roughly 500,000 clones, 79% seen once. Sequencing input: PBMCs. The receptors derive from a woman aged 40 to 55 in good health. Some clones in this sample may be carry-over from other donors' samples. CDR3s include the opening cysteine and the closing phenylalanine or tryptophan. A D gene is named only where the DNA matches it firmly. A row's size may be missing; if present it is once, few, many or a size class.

CDR3: CASSFNPAGVSNEQFF; DNA: TGTGCCAGCAGCTTCAACCCAGCGGGAGTAAGTAATGAGCAGTTCTTC; D: TRBD2; size: -; J: TRBJ2-1; V: TRBV7-2
CDR3: CASSELREFGEQYF; DNA: TGTGCCAGCAGTGAGTTGCGGGAGTTCGGCGAGCAGTACTTC; D: TRBD2; size: -; J: TRBJ2-7; V: TRBV2
CDR3: CASSPIQSGTVNTGELFF; DNA: TGTGCCAGCAGCCCCATACAGTCCGGGACAGTAAACACCGGGGAGCTGTTTTTT; D: TRBD1; size: -; J: TRBJ2-2; V: TRBV5-4
CDR3: CASSPTRNQHPGANVLTF; DNA: TGTGCCAGCAGCCCGACCCGGAATCAGCACCCTGGGGCCAACGTCCTGACTTTC; D: -; size: few; J: TRBJ2-6; V: TRBV7-8
CDR3: CASTLNTNYGYTF; DNA: TGTGCCAGCACCCTAAACACTAACTATGGCTACACCTTC; D: -; size: -; J: TRBJ1-2; V: TRBV28
CDR3: CASSLLSGQGVAFF; DNA: TGTGCCAGCAGCCTCTTATCGGGACAGGGAGTAGCTTTCTTT; D: TRBD1; size: -; J: TRBJ1-1; V: TRBV9
CDR3: CASSRREGGEQFF; DNA: TGTGCCAGTAGTCGGCGAGAAGGTGGTGAGCAGTTCTTC; D: -; size: once; J: TRBJ2-1; V: TRBV19
CDR3: CASSLAMVSGTQYF; DNA: TGTGCCAGCAGCTTAGCCATGGTTTCAGGGACCCAGTACTTC; D: -; size: -; J: TRBJ2-5; V: TRBV11-2
CDR3: CASRNPDGDEQYF; DNA: TGTGCCAGCAGGAACCCGGACGGGGACGAGCAGTACTTC; D: -; size: -; J: TRBJ2-7; V: TRBV6-5
CDR3: CASSPGLAGRAEQYF; DNA: TGTGCCAGCAGCCCAGGACTAGCGGGGCGGGCCGAGCAGTACTTC; D: TRBD2; size: -; J: TRBJ2-7; V: TRBV11-2
CDR3: CASSSGQGVSDTQYF; DNA: TGCGCCAGCAGTTCGGGACAGGGAGTTTCAGATACGCAGTATTTT; D: TRBD1; size: -; J: TRBJ2-3; V: TRBV5-1
CDR3: CAWRQGGNYEQYF; DNA: TGTGCCTGGAGACAGGGGGGCAACTACGAGCAGTACTTC; D: TRBD1; size: -; J: TRBJ2-7; V: TRBV30
CDR3: CASARSSYNEQFF; DNA: TGTGCCAGTGCCCGGAGCTCCTACAATGAGCAGTTCTTC; D: -; size: -; J: TRBJ2-1; V: TRBV19
CDR3: CASSLSFYGYTF; DNA: TGTGCCAGCAGCTTAAGCTTTTATGGCTACACCTTC; D: -; size: once; J: TRBJ1-2; V: TRBV7-2
CDR3: CASSPGGQQETQYF; DNA: TGTGCCAGCAGCCCGGGGGGACAGCAAGAGACCCAGTACTTC; D: -; size: -; J: TRBJ2-5; V: TRBV7-2
CDR3: CASSFLSNSYEQYF; DNA: TGTGCCAGCAGCTTCCTATCAAACTCCTACGAGCAGTACTTC; D: -; size: -; J: TRBJ2-7; V: TRBV7-2
CDR3: CASADRNYGYTF; DNA: TGTGCTAGTGCTGACAGGAACTATGGCTACACCTTC; D: -; size: -; J: TRBJ1-2; V: TRBV12-5
CDR3: CASGETGPRETQYF; DNA: TGTGCCAGCGGTGAGACCGGGCCGCGGGAGACCCAGTACTTC; D: -; size: few; J: TRBJ2-5; V: TRBV7-9
CDR3: CASSRDGNSNQPQHF; DNA: TGCGCCAGCAGCCGAGACGGAAATAGCAATCAGCCCCAGCATTTT; D: -; size: once; J: TRBJ1-5; V: TRBV5-1
CDR3: CASIFGQGVGEQFF; DNA: TGTGCCAGTATTTTCGGACAGGGGGTTGGTGAGCAGTTCTTC; D: TRBD1; size: -; J: TRBJ2-1; V: TRBV6-1
CDR3: CASSPLEQRTLRAFF; DNA: TGTGCCAGCTCACCACTCGAACAGCGAACTCTTCGGGCTTTCTTT; D: -; size: -; J: TRBJ1-1; V: TRBV18
CDR3: CASSFVGPYEQYF; DNA: TGTGCCAGCAGTTTCGTAGGTCCCTACGAGCAGTACTTC; D: -; size: -; J: TRBJ2-7; V: TRBV27
CDR3: CASSSSGSYEQYF; DNA: TGTGCCAGCAGCTCTAGCGGGAGCTACGAGCAGTACTTC; D: TRBD2; size: -; J: TRBJ2-7; V: TRBV7-2
CDR3: CASSPSGEGHYGYTF; DNA: TGTGCCAGTAGTCCCTCGGGGGAAGGGCACTATGGCTACACCTTC; D: -; size: few; J: TRBJ1-2; V: TRBV19
CDR3: CASSFKPGQAANTGELFF; DNA: TGTGCCAGCAGCTTTAAACCGGGACAGGCCGCGAACACCGGGGAGCTGTTTTTT; D: TRBD1; size: -; J: TRBJ2-2; V: TRBV5-6
CDR3: CASSLGTGVSGNTIYF; DNA: TGTGCCAGCAGCCTAGGAACAGGAGTATCTGGAAACACCATATATTTT; D: -; size: -; J: TRBJ1-3; V: TRBV5-6
CDR3: CASSKAHQTGVINYGYTF; DNA: TGTGCCAGCAGCAAAGCGCACCAGACAGGGGTCATTAACTATGGCTACACCTTC; D: -; size: -; J: TRBJ1-2; V: TRBV21-1
CDR3: CASSVGAGTYNEQFF; DNA: TGTGCCAGCAGCGTAGGAGCGGGGACTTACAATGAGCAGTTCTTC; D: TRBD2; size: many; J: TRBJ2-1; V: TRBV9
CDR3: CASSGGTSGYEQYF; DNA: TGTGCCAGCAGCGGAGGGACTAGCGGCTACGAGCAGTACTTC; D: TRBD2; size: -; J: TRBJ2-7; V: TRBV4-2
CDR3: CASSVDGFSETYEQYF; DNA: TGTGCCAGCAGCGTAGATGGATTTAGCGAAACCTACGAGCAGTACTTC; D: -; size: -; J: TRBJ2-7; V: TRBV9
CDR3: CSVAGTGDGETQYF; DNA: TGCAGCGTTGCCGGGACAGGGGACGGGGAGACCCAGTACTTC; D: TRBD1; size: -; J: TRBJ2-5; V: TRBV29-1
CDR3: CASSLVGSSNQPQHF; DNA: TGTGCCAGCAGCTTAGTAGGGTCCAGCAATCAGCCCCAGCATTTT; D: -; size: -; J: TRBJ1-5; V: TRBV7-2
CDR3: CASSLVGYGQPQHF; DNA: TGTGCCAGCAGCTTAGTGGGGTACGGTCAGCCCCAGCATTTT; D: -; size: -; J: TRBJ1-5; V: TRBV7-2
CDR3: CASSFQGTHQPQHF; DNA: TGTGCCAGCAGTTTTCAGGGGACGCATCAGCCCCAGCATTTT; D: -; size: -; J: TRBJ1-5; V: TRBV28
CDR3: CASSVGFLAGYEQYF; DNA: TGTGCCAGCAGCGTAGGTTTCCTAGCGGGTTACGAGCAGTACTTC; D: TRBD2; size: few; J: TRBJ2-7; V: TRBV9
CDR3: CASTGQGDTEAFF; DNA: TGTGCCAGCACGGGACAGGGTGATACTGAAGCTTTCTTT; D: TRBD1; size: -; J: TRBJ1-1; V: TRBV2
CDR3: CAGEVRGGETQYF; DNA: TGTGCCGGCGAAGTGCGGGGAGGAGAGACCCAGTACTTC; D: -; size: -; J: TRBJ2-5; V: TRBV7-9
CDR3: CASITVDSAHNEQFF; DNA: TGTGCCAGCATCACGGTGGACAGTGCCCACAATGAGCAGTTCTTC; D: -; size: once; J: TRBJ2-1; V: TRBV6-7
CDR3: CASSPGGLISYEQYF; DNA: TGCGCCAGCAGCCCAGGGGGACTGATCTCCTACGAGCAGTACTTC; D: -; size: few; J: TRBJ2-7; V: TRBV5-1
CDR3: CASGFENTEAFF; DNA: TGTGCTAGTGGTTTCGAGAACACTGAAGCTTTCTTT; D: -; size: few; J: TRBJ1-1; V: TRBV12-5
CDR3: CASSWGQRYEQYF; DNA: TGTGCCAGCAGCTGGGGACAGCGCTACGAGCAGTACTTC; D: TRBD1; size: -; J: TRBJ2-7; V: TRBV7-8
CDR3: CASSNGLAGYNEQFF; DNA: TGTGCCAGCAGCAATGGACTAGCGGGATACAATGAGCAGTTCTTC; D: TRBD2; size: -; J: TRBJ2-1; V: TRBV5-5
CDR3: CASSSGLAGVSDEQFF; DNA: TGTGCCAGCAGCTCGGGACTAGCGGGAGTTAGCGATGAGCAGTTCTTC; D: TRBD2; size: -; J: TRBJ2-1; V: TRBV7-2
CDR3: CASSVRGAGYTF; DNA: TGTGCCAGCAGCGTACGGGGGGCTGGCTACACCTTC; D: -; size: -; J: TRBJ1-2; V: TRBV9
CDR3: CASSTGTGDSEQYF; DNA: TGTGCCAGCAGCACCGGGACAGGGGACTCCGAGCAGTACTTC; D: TRBD1; size: -; J: TRBJ2-7; V: TRBV5-4
CDR3: CASSPSTGGNQPQHF; DNA: TGTGCCAGCAGTCCCTCTACAGGGGGCAATCAGCCCCAGCATTTT; D: TRBD1; size: -; J: TRBJ1-5; V: TRBV27
CDR3: CASSPTLPFNEQFF; DNA: TGTGCCAGCAGCCCCACCCTCCCTTTCAATGAGCAGTTCTTC; D: -; size: -; J: TRBJ2-1; V: TRBV11-2
CDR3: CASSLPKTGTLTYEQYF; DNA: TGTGCCAGCAGCTTACCAAAAACCGGGACACTCACCTACGAGCAGTACTTC; D: -; size: once; J: TRBJ2-7; V: TRBV7-9
CDR3: CATSIHGLEADTQYF; DNA: TGTGCCACCAGCATACACGGACTAGAGGCAGATACGCAGTATTTT; D: TRBD2; size: -; J: TRBJ2-3; V: TRBV15
CDR3: CASSLGSGASYNEQFF; DNA: TGTGCCAGCAGCTTAGGCTCAGGGGCCTCCTACAATGAGCAGTTCTTC; D: -; size: once; J: TRBJ2-1; V: TRBV7-2
CDR3: CAVLSGDFPYEQYF; DNA: TGTGCCGTTCTTTCCGGGGACTTTCCCTACGAGCAGTACTTC; D: -; size: -; J: TRBJ2-7; V: TRBV28
CDR3: CASSEGPGDTQYF; DNA: TGTGCCAGCAGTGAAGGGCCAGGAGATACGCAGTATTTT; D: -; size: -; J: TRBJ2-3; V: TRBV6-1
CDR3: CASSSETNYGYTF; DNA: TGTGCCAGCAGCTCAGAGACGAACTATGGCTACACCTTC; D: -; size: few; J: TRBJ1-2; V: TRBV5-4
CDR3: CASMGASTDTQYF; DNA: TGTGCCAGCATGGGGGCTAGCACAGATACGCAGTATTTT; D: -; size: -; J: TRBJ2-3; V: TRBV28